The rows below give T cell receptor beta chains drawn from one sample of a study of shared clonotypes between healthy human individuals. TCRdb's table, derived via immunoSEQ multiplex PCR, lists solely in-frame clones and lacks some. Of about 960,000 clones in the sample, less than 85% are singletons; the top ten hold approximately 1.5%. Sequencing was done on a sample of memory CD4+ T cells sorted from blood. Every receptor here comes from a man younger than 30 in good health. CDR3s include the opening cysteine and the closing phenylalanine or tryptophan. D genes are given only for firm matches. Only part of the rows carry a size: once, few, many, or a class if the clone is expanded.

clone size | J gene | V gene | D gene | CDR3 protein | CDR3 DNA
few | TRBJ1-5 | TRBV6-6 | - | CASSGGSNQPQHF | TGTGCCAGCTCCGGGGGGAGCAATCAGCCCCAGCATTTT
- | TRBJ2-5 | TRBV2 | TRBD2 | CASSTGLAGQGGNQYF | TGTGCCAGCAGTACGGGGCTAGCGGGGCAAGGAGGGAACCAGTACTTC
- | TRBJ2-7 | TRBV2 | TRBD1 | CASLPDRVSYEQYF | TGTGCCAGCCTTCCAGACAGGGTCTCCTACGAGCAGTACTTC
- | TRBJ1-6 | TRBV25-1 | TRBD1 | CASTQGGSNSPLHF | TGTGCCAGCACCCAAGGGGGCTCGAATTCACCCCTCCACTTT
- | TRBJ1-5 | TRBV6-5 | TRBD1 | CASRPTGRNQPQHF | TGTGCCAGCCGCCCGACAGGGAGAAATCAGCCCCAGCATTTT
- | TRBJ2-5 | TRBV7-2 | - | CASSAQETQYF | TGTGCCAGCAGCGCCCAAGAGACCCAGTACTTC
- | TRBJ2-5 | TRBV11-2 | - | CASSDRTGRAETQYF | TGTGCCAGCAGCGATCGGACAGGGAGGGCAGAGACCCAGTACTTC
- | TRBJ2-5 | TRBV16 | - | CASSQWKQETQYF | TGTGCCAGCAGCCAATGGAAGCAAGAGACCCAGTACTTC
few | TRBJ1-2 | TRBV18 | - | CASSQNRDGYTF | TGTGCCAGCTCACAAAACAGGGATGGCTACACCTTC
- | TRBJ2-1 | TRBV11-2 | - | CASRLASFLGYNEQFF | TGTGCCAGCAGACTTGCGAGTTTTTTGGGGTACAATGAGCAGTTCTTC
once | TRBJ2-3 | TRBV19 | - | CASSIEGFSTDTQYF | TGTGCCAGTAGTATAGAAGGTTTTTCCACAGATACGCAGTATTTT
- | TRBJ2-1 | TRBV18 | TRBD2 | CASSLSSGRFNEQFF | TGTGCCAGCTCTCTCTCTAGCGGGAGGTTCAATGAGCAGTTCTTC
once | TRBJ1-4 | TRBV19 | TRBD1 | CASSTTGLHEKLFF | TGTGCCAGTAGTACGACAGGGCTACATGAAAAACTGTTTTTT
- | TRBJ2-7 | TRBV5-1 | - | CASSLGGQAWNEQYF | TGCGCCAGCAGCTTGGGGGGCCAGGCCTGGAACGAGCAGTACTTC
- | TRBJ2-2 | TRBV27 | - | CASSLSGRVGLGGELFF | TGTGCCAGCAGTTTATCCGGCAGGGTCGGGTTGGGCGGGGAGCTGTTTTTT
- | TRBJ1-3 | TRBV5-4 | - | CASSLEHYSSGNTIYF | TGTGCCAGCAGCTTGGAACATTATAGCTCTGGAAACACCATATATTTT
- | TRBJ2-3 | TRBV5-1 | - | CASSLETASTDTQYF | TGCGCCAGCAGCTTGGAGACAGCGAGCACAGATACGCAGTATTTT
- | TRBJ2-2 | TRBV14 | - | CASSQGTYTGELFF | TGTGCCAGCAGCCAAGGAACTTACACCGGGGAGCTGTTTTTT
- | TRBJ2-7 | TRBV7-9 | - | CASSLSPLEQYF | TGTGCCAGCAGCTTATCCCCCCTCGAGCAGTACTTC
- | TRBJ2-2 | TRBV7-2 | - | CASSLRPAGDTGELFF | TGTGCCAGCAGCTTAAGGCCGGCCGGGGACACCGGGGAGCTGTTTTTT
- | TRBJ2-5 | TRBV11-2 | TRBD1 | CASSFGGQGAREETQYF | TGTGCCAGCAGCTTTGGAGGTCAGGGGGCGAGGGAAGAGACCCAGTACTTC
- | TRBJ2-3 | TRBV30 | - | CAWSSGVPPDTQYF | TGTGCCTGGAGTTCCGGAGTCCCGCCGGATACGCAGTATTTT
- | TRBJ2-1 | TRBV4-3 | - | CASSPRLGSVYEQFF | TGCGCCAGCAGCCCACGACTGGGGTCGGTTTATGAGCAGTTCTTC
- | TRBJ2-5 | TRBV6-5 | TRBD1 | CASSYAPEGARETQYF | TGTGCCAGCAGTTACGCCCCTGAGGGGGCGAGGGAGACCCAGTACTTC
- | TRBJ2-7 | TRBV27 | - | CASSSSPRVHEQYF | TGTGCCAGCAGTTCATCCCCCAGGGTGCATGAGCAGTACTTC
- | TRBJ2-2 | TRBV5-8 | - | CASSLMGEKIVGELFF | TGTGCCAGCAGCTTGATGGGGGAAAAGATTGTCGGGGAGCTGTTTTTT
- | TRBJ2-4 | TRBV7-2 | TRBD1 | CASSADRAKNIQYF | TGTGCCAGCAGCGCGGACAGGGCCAAAAACATTCAGTACTTC
many | TRBJ2-7 | TRBV6-1 | - | CASSESARSYEQYF | TGTGCCAGCAGTGAAAGTGCTCGCTCCTACGAGCAGTACTTC
- | TRBJ2-2 | TRBV7-6 | TRBD1 | CASSLRTGYAGELFF | TGTGCCAGCAGCCTAAGGACAGGGTACGCCGGGGAGCTGTTTTTT
- | TRBJ1-2 | TRBV2 | - | CASSVVNSGSGGYTF | TGTGCCAGCAGTGTTGTTAATTCGGGGTCGGGTGGCTACACCTTC
- | TRBJ2-1 | TRBV7-9 | - | CASSPASQIYNEQFF | TGTGCCAGCAGCCCAGCGTCTCAAATCTACAATGAGCAGTTCTTC
- | TRBJ1-2 | TRBV5-6 | - | CASSLVSGANYGYTF | TGTGCCAGCAGCTTGGTGTCAGGAGCTAACTATGGCTACACCTTC
- | TRBJ2-5 | TRBV6-1 | - | CASRGEETQYF | TGTGCCAGCAGAGGGGAAGAGACCCAGTACTTC
- | TRBJ1-5 | TRBV7-2 | - | CAAGQPNQPQHF | TGTGCCGCGGGGCAACCCAATCAGCCCCAGCATTTT
once | TRBJ2-1 | TRBV20-1 | - | CSARGQNEQFF | TGCAGTGCTAGAGGACAAAATGAGCAGTTCTTC
- | TRBJ1-2 | TRBV2 | TRBD1 | CASRSGTGNYGYTF | TGTGCCAGCAGATCCGGGACAGGGAACTATGGCTACACCTTC